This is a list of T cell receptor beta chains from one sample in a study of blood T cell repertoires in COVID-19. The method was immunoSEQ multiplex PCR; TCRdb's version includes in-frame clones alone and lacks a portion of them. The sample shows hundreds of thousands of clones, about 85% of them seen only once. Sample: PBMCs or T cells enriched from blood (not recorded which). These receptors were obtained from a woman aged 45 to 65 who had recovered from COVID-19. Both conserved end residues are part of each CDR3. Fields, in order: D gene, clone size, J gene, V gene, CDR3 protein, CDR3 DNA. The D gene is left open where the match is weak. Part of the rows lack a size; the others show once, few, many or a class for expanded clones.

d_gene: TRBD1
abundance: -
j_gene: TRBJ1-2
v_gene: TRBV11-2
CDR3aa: CASSQSRTRQGAFGGYTF
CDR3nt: TGTGCCAGCAGCCAATCTAGAACACGACAGGGGGCATTTGGTGGCTACACCTTC

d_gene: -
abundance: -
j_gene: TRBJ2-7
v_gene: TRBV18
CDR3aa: CASSPGSYEQYF
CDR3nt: TGTGCCAGCTCACCAGGCAGTTACGAGCAGTACTTC

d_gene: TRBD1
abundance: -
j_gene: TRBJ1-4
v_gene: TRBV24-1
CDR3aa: CATSDTDRGQLFF
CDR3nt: TGTGCCACCAGTGACACCGACAGGGGACAACTGTTTTTT

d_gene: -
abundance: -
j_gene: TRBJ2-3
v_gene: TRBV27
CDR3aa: CASSLWRSTDTQYF
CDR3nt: TGTGCCAGCAGTTTATGGAGGAGCACAGATACGCAGTATTTT

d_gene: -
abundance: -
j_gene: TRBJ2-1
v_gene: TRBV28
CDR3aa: CASSSPSGQTYNEQFF
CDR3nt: TGTGCCAGCAGTTCCCCAAGCGGCCAGACCTACAATGAGCAGTTCTTC

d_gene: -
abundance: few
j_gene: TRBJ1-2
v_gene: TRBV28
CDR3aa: CASSFGGTNYGYTF
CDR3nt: TGTGCCAGCAGTTTCGGAGGGACTAACTATGGCTACACCTTC

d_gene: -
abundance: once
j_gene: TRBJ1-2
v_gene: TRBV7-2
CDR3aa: CASSYIGEGGYTF
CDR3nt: TGTGCCAGCAGCTACATTGGGGAGGGTGGCTACACCTTC

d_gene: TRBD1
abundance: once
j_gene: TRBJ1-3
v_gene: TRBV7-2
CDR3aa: CASSSFTGGTGNTIYF
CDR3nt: TGTGCCAGCAGCTCATTTACAGGGGGCACCGGAAACACCATATATTTT

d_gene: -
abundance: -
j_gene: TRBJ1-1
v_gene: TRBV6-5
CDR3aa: CASSSDRLNTEAFF
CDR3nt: TGTGCCAGCAGTTCGGACAGACTAAACACTGAAGCTTTCTTT

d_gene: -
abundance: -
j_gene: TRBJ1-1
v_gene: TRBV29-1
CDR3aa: CSTGGPTEAFF
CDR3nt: TGCAGCACCGGGGGACCCACTGAAGCTTTCTTT

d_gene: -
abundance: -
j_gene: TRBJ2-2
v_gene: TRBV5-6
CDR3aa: CASSAFGADTGELFF
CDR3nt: TGTGCCAGCAGCGCCTTTGGGGCCGACACCGGGGAGCTGTTTTTT

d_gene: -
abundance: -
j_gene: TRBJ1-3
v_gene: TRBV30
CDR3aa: CAWNPVSGNTIYF
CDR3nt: TGTGCCTGGAATCCAGTCTCTGGAAACACCATATATTTT

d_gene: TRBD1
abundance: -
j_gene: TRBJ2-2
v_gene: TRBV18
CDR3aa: CASSPQGAANTGELFF
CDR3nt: TGTGCCAGCTCACCACAGGGGGCGGCGAACACCGGGGAGCTGTTTTTT

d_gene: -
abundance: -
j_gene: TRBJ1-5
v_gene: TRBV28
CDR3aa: CASSPLRGSNQPQHF
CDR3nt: TGTGCCAGCAGCCCTCTAAGGGGGAGCAATCAGCCCCAGCATTTT

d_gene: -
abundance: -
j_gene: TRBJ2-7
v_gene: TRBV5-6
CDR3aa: CASSTTRAYEQYF
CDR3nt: TGTGCCAGCAGCACAACCAGGGCCTACGAGCAGTACTTC

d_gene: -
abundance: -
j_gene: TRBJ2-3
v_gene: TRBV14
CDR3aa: CASSRQGGPDTQYF
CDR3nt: TGTGCCAGCAGCCGACAGGGAGGCCCAGATACGCAGTATTTT

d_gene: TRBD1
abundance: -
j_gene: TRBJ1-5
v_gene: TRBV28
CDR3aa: CASSLSLGQGNQPQHF
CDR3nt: TGTGCCAGCAGTTTAAGTCTGGGACAGGGGAATCAGCCCCAGCATTTT

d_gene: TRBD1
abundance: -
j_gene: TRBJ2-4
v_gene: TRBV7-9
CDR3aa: CASSSRWGTAEAKNIQYF
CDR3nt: TGTGCCAGCAGCTCACGGTGGGGGACAGCCGAGGCCAAAAACATTCAGTACTTC

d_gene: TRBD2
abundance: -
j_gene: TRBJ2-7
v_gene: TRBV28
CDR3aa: CASSLLGLAGGREQYF
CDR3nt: TGTGCCAGCAGTTTATTGGGACTAGCGGGAGGGCGGGAGCAGTACTTC

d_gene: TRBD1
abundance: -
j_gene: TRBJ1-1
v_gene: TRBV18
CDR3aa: CASSPRTGRDWTEAFF
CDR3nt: TGTGCCAGCTCACCACGGACAGGGAGAGATTGGACTGAAGCTTTCTTT

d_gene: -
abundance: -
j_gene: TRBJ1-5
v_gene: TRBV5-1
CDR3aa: CASSRSGDYNQPQHF
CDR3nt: TGCGCCAGCAGCCGTTCAGGGGATTACAATCAGCCCCAGCATTTT

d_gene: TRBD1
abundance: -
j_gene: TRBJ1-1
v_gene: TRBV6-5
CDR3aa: CASSYSRTGGTEAFF
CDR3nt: TGTGCCAGCAGTTACTCGAGAACAGGGGGCACTGAAGCTTTCTTT

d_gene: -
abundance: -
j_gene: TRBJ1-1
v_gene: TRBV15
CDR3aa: CATSRDLFRGSSEAFF
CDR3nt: TGTGCCACCAGCAGAGATCTGTTCCGAGGGTCTTCTGAAGCTTTCTTT

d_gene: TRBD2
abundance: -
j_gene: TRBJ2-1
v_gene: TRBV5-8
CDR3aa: CASSLLGTGGYNEQFF
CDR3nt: TGTGCCAGCAGTTTGTTGGGCACGGGGGGTTACAATGAGCAGTTCTTC

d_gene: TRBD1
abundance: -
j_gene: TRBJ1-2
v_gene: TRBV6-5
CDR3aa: CASSYSGTGKGYTF
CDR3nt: TGTGCCAGCAGTTACTCGGGGACAGGGAAAGGCTACACCTTC

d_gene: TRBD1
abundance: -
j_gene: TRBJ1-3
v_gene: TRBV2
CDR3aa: CASSAGQGAPGNTIYF
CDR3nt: TGTGCCAGCAGTGCGGGACAGGGGGCGCCTGGAAACACCATATATTTT

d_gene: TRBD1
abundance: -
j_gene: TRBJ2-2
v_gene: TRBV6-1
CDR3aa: CASSEGGLRDTGELFF
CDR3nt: TGTGCCAGCAGCGAAGGGGGCCTTCGGGACACCGGGGAGCTGTTTTTT

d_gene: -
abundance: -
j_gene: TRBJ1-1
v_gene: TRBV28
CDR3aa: CASSFRTDEAFF
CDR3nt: TGTGCCAGCAGTTTCAGGACAGATGAAGCTTTCTTT

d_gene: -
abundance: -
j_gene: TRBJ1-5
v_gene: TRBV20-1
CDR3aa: CSASPTGSGNQPQHF
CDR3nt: TGCAGTGCTAGTCCAACGGGGAGCGGCAATCAGCCCCAGCATTTT

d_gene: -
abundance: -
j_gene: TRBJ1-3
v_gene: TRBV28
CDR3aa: CASRPRGQIPGNTIYF
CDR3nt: TGTGCCAGCAGGCCGCGGGGGCAGATTCCTGGAAACACCATATATTTT

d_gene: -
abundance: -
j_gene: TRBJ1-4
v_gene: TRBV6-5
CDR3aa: CASRTDTANEKLFF
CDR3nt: TGTGCCAGCAGGACGGACACAGCAAATGAAAAACTGTTTTTT

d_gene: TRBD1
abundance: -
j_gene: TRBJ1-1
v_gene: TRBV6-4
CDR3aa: CASSDSIQGLSTEAFF
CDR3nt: TGTGCCAGCAGTGACTCGATACAGGGGTTGAGCACTGAAGCTTTCTTT